This paragraph covers one T cell receptor (beta chain) sequence. Its specificity is not known. Healthy donors of bone marrow made up the group. Researchers ran the PCR with 60 Vbeta and 13 Jbeta primers. Using immunoSEQ multiplex PCR, the repertoire was profiled, and TCRdb retains in-frame clones only, with some absent. This repertoire includes about 130,000 clones. These data are taken from a study of cytomegalovirus exposure and HLA in healthy donors. Regarding the study as a whole: Sequences of the TCR beta chain were said to predict the HLA-A and HLA-B alleles of most subjects accurately.

The CDR3 consists of 17 residues. The germline gives CDR1 MGHRA, CDR2 YSYEKL. V shed 3 bases and J shed 0 bases, with 12 bases lying between them. Input material: PBMCs. The receptor was isolated from a woman aged 60-75 years in good health and CMV-seronegative. The chain has TRBV4-1 and TRBJ1-6; D is undetermined. CDR3 DNA: TGCGCCAGCAGCCACTCCAGACGGAGCTCCTATAATTCACCCCTCCACTTT. This sequence encodes CASSHSRRSSYNSPLHF.